Presented here are 9 T cell receptor beta chains from one specimen sequenced in a study of blood T cell repertoires in COVID-19. The assay was immunoSEQ multiplex PCR, and TCRdb's table has in-frame clones only and misses some. The sample consists of 70,000 or so clones, over 60% of them appearing once. Sequenced sample: peripheral blood. The receptor source for this set is a human donor in a cohort sampled during active COVID-19.

CDR3 DNA sequence: TGTGCCAGCAGCCAAGACTTCGGGGGTAGGTCCTACGAGCAGTACTTC. Its protein product is CASSQDFGGRSYEQYF. The J gene is TRBJ2-7, the V gene TRBV3-1 (or the pseudogene TRBV3-2), with D possibly TRBD2 on 6 matching bases. V was cut by 0 bases and J by 1 base, with 13 bases left in between. CDR3 size: 16 residues. Germline loops: CDR1 LGHDT, CDR2 YNNKEL (reference sequence).

The gene calls are TRBV7-2 and TRBJ1-1; 7 bases are shared with TRBD1. Trimming took 4 bases from V and 1 from J; bases not matched to a gene: 6. The CDR3 runs to 15 residues. CDR1 and CDR2 (germline): SGHTA, FQGNSA. The CDR3: CASSSTGTENTEAFF. In nucleotides, the CDR3 is TGTGCCAGCAGCTCCACCGGGACAGAGAACACTGAAGCTTTCTTT.

The chain combines TRBV5-1 with TRBJ2-1, with 11 bases aligning to TRBD2. The V segment lost 6 bases and the J segment 2 bases; nucleotides outside the gene matches: 7. Germline loops: CDR1 SGHRS, CDR2 YFSETQ. The CDR3 has 16 amino acids. DNA of the CDR3: TGCGCCAGCAATGCTGGGACTAGCGGTGCCTACAATGAGCAGTTCTTC. As protein: CASNAGTSGAYNEQFF.

The rearrangement joins TRBV6-5 to TRBJ1-4; D uncertain. The V end was cut by 5 bases, the J end by 5 bases, with 15 bases between. CDR3 length: 15 residues. Germline CDR1 is MNHEY and CDR2 is SVGAGI. The CDR3 here is CASSPREGLNEKLFF. The CDR3 nucleotides read TGTGCCAGCAGTCCGCGGGAGGGCCTGAATGAAAAACTGTTTTTT.

This chain's CDR3 is CASSLDRGPSEQYF. The CDR3 DNA is TGTGCCAGCAGCTTGGACAGGGGGCCAAGCGAGCAGTACTTC. V and J are TRBV5-6 and TRBJ2-7; 9 nucleotides agree with TRBD1. The trim removed 0 bases at V and 6 bases at J, leaving 4 bases unmatched. The V gene's germline CDR1 is SGHDT and CDR2 YYEEEE. The length of the CDR3 is 14 residues. The full variable domain, with the rest looked up from reference TRBV5-6 and TRBJ2-7, is DAGVTQSPTHLIKTRGQQVTLRCSPKSGHDTVSWYQQALGQGPQFIFQYYEEEERQRGNFPDRFSGHQFPNYSSELNVNALLLGDSALYLCASSLDRGPSEQYFGPGTRLTVT.

This chain joins TRBV28 and TRBJ2-3; 11 positions agree with TRBD2. Germline values: CDR1 MDHEN, CDR2 SYDVKM. The CDR3 spans 13 residues. Losses at the gene ends were 9 bases for V and 9 bases for J; bases not matched to a gene: 8. The CDR3 region has the DNA TGTGCCAGTATAGCGGGAGGGCCGCGGACGCAGTATTTT. Translated, it gives CASIAGGPRTQYF.

The chain joins TRBV21-1 to TRBJ2-1; the D call in the table, TRBD1, was not verified against the DNA. TRBV21-1 is noted as a pseudogene. The CDR3 is 18 residues long. The CDR3 region has the DNA TGTGCCAGCAGCCTATTCCAGGACAGCAGACTCTCCTACAATGAGCAGTTCTTC. Protein sequence: CASSLFQDSRLSYNEQFF.

In nucleotides, the CDR3 is TGTGCCATCAGTGACCCACCAGGGAGCACAGATACGCAGTATTTT. Protein product: CAISDPPGSTDTQYF. The genes are TRBV10-3 and TRBJ2-3, with D possibly TRBD1 on 5 matching bases. The CDR3 has 15 residues. The V gene's germline CDR1 is ENHRY and CDR2 SYGVKD. V was pared by 3 bases and J by 0 bases, with 10 bases between.

This clone was seen a single time. The chain joins TRBV5-6 to TRBJ2-7, with D maybe TRBD2 (5 bases). V dropped 2 bases and J dropped 7 bases, with 7 bases sitting between them. Germline CDR1 is SGHDT and CDR2 is YYEEEE. This CDR3 region has 11 residues. Here the CDR3 reads CASSFGGEQYF. DNA for the CDR3: TGTGCCAGCAGCTTTGGAGGAGAGCAGTACTTC.